Presented here are 3 T cell receptor beta chains from one specimen sequenced in a study of T cells after posttransplantation cyclophosphamide. Busulfan-fludarabine conditioning, marrow transplant, and cyclophosphamide on days +3 and +4 were administered. Produced via immunoSEQ multiplex PCR; TCRdb's table is partial and in-frame only. This sample has around 12,000 clones, each found more than once. This specimen consisted of PBMCs, obtained after allogeneic stem cell transplant with posttransplant cyclophosphamide. Receptors were obtained from a female patient aged 40-50 years who received an allogeneic stem cell transplant from an unrelated donor, was CMV-positive, and had acute GVHD only. Some T cells may originate from the graft donor.

V usage is TRBV2 and J usage is TRBJ1-1; D is unresolved. Germline CDR1 reads SNHLY; CDR2 reads FYNNEI. Trimming took off 11 bases at V and 4 bases at J, with 14 bases between the two ends. The CDR3 has 12 amino acids. The CDR3 reads CAARSTGTEAFF. As DNA, the CDR3 is TGTGCCGCGAGGTCCACGGGCACTGAAGCTTTCTTT.

This clone was seen ten or more times. This rearrangement joins TRBV11-3 to TRBJ1-2; D might be TRBD1 (5 bases). Trimming removed 5 bases at V and 4 bases at J, with 11 bases between. Germline assignment: CDR1 SGHNT and CDR2 YENEEA. This CDR3 has 13 amino acids. Here the CDR3 DNA reads TGTGCCAGCAGCCAAACTCAGGGCTATGGCTACACCTTC. This sequence encodes CASSQTQGYGYTF.

This clone was counted ten times or more. The chain couples TRBV11-2 to TRBJ2-3; D uncertain. The CDR3 is made up of 13 amino acids. Trimming left V 5 bases short and J 2 bases short, with 8 bases between. The germline V gene encodes CDR1 SGHAT and CDR2 FQNNGV. For the CDR3, the DNA is TGTGCCAGCAGCCTTAGCTCCACAGATACGCAGTATTTT. It encodes CASSLSSTDTQYF. Using reference TRBV11-2 and TRBJ2-3 for the parts outside the CDR3, the full variable domain is EAGVAQSPRYKIIEKRQSVAFWCNPISGHATLYWYQQILGQGPKLLIQFQNNGVVDDSQLPKDRFSAERLKGVDSTLKIQPAKLEDSAVYLCASSLSSTDTQYFGPGTRLTVL.